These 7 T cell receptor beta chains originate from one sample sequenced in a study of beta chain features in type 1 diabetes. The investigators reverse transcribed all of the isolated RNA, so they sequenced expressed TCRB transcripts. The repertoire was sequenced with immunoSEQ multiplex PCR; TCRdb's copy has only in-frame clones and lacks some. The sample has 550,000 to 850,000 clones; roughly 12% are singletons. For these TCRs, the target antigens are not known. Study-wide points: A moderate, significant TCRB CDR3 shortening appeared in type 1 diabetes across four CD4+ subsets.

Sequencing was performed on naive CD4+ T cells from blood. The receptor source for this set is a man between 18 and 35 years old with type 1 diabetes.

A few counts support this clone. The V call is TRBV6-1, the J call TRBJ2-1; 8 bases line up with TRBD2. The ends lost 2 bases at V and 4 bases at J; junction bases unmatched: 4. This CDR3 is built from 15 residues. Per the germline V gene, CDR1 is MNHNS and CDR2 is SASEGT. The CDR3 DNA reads TGTGCCAGCAGTGAATCCGGGGGGGATTACAATGAGCAGTTCTTC. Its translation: CASSESGGDYNEQFF.

As DNA, the CDR3 is TGTGCCAGCAGACGGGACCCGCTGACCCCCTCTGGAAACACCATATATTTT. The encoded protein is CASRRDPLTPSGNTIYF. The V and J genes are TRBV28 and TRBJ1-3; weak D call: TRBD1 (5 bases). Trimming pared 6 bases from V and 0 bases from J, leaving 18 bases between. CDR3 length: 17 amino acids. CDR1 and CDR2 from the germline V gene are MDHEN and SYDVKM.

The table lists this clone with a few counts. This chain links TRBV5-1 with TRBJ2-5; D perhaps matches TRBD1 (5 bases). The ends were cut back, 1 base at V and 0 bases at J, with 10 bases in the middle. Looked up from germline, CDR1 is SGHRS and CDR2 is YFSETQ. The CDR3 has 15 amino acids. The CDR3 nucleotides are TGCGCCAGCAGCTTGCAGGGCCTGTACCAAGAGACCCAGTACTTC. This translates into CASSLQGLYQETQYF.

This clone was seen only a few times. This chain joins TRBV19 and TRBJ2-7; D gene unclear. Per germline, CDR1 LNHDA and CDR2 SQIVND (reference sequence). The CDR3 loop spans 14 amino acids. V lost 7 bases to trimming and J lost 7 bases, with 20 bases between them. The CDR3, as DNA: TGTGCCAGTATGGATCCGAATACCCCTTGGGAGCAGTACTTC. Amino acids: CASMDPNTPWEQYF.

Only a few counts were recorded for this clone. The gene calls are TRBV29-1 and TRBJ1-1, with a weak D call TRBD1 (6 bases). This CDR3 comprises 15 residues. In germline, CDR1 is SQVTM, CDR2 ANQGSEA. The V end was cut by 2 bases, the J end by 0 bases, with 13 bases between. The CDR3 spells CSVEPYRAVNTEAFF. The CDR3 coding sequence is TGCAGCGTTGAACCCTACAGGGCGGTGAACACTGAAGCTTTCTTT.

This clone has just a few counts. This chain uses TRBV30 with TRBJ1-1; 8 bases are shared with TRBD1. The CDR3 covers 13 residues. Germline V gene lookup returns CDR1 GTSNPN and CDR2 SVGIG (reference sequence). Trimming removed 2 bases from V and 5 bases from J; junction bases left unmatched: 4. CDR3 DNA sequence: TGTGCCTGGAGTCGACAGGGGCGAACTGAAGCTTTCTTT. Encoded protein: CAWSRQGRTEAFF.

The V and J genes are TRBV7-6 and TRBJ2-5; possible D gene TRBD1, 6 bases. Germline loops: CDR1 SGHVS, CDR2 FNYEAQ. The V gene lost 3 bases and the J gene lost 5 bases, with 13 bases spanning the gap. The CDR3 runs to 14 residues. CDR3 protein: CASSFQQGGETQYF. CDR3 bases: TGTGCCAGCAGCTTCCAACAGGGTGGGGAGACCCAGTACTTC. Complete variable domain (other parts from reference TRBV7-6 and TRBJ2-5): GAGVSQSPRYKVTKRGQDVALRCDPISGHVSLYWYRQALGQGPEFLTYFNYEAQQDKSGLPNDRFSAERPEGSISTLTIQRTEQRDSAMYRCASSFQQGGETQYFGPGTRLLVL.